This passage covers 9 T cell receptor beta chains from one sample sequenced in a study of T cells in Graves' hyperthyroidism and ophthalmopathy. The TCR beta CDR3 regions underwent amplification using RNA transcripts as the source. The HTBI primer set drove a first-round RT-PCR of the TCR CDR3. TCRdb recomputed calls from the multiplex PCR reads with MiXCR, one row per CDR3 protein. The table includes over 500,000 distinct CDR3 sequences, about 16% detected once. Sequenced: blood. These receptor sequences come from a woman aged 25-40 years with Graves' ophthalmopathy.

This clonotype was seen repeatedly, ten times or more. This chain connects TRBV28 to TRBJ1-5; no clear D. The CDR3 consists of 12 residues. Trimming shortened V by 4 bases and J by 9 bases, and 10 bases separated the two germline ends. Germline V gene lookup returns CDR1 MDHEN and CDR2 SYDVKM. CDR3 in DNA: TGTGCCAGCAGTTCCAATGACATGCCCCAGCATTTT. Translated: CASSSNDMPQHF.

This clonotype was detected many times. V is TRBV18 and J is TRBJ2-3; no clear D gene. CDR1 KGHSH and CDR2 LQKENI come from the germline V gene. V was pared by 4 bases and J by 5 bases, with 10 bases between. The CDR3 has 13 residues. The CDR3 nucleotides read TGTGCCAGCTCACGGCTACCGAGAGATACGCAGTATTTT. Translated: CASSRLPRDTQYF. Based on the CDR3 plus reference TRBV18 and TRBJ2-3, the full variable domain is NAGVMQNPRHLVRRRGQEARLRCSPMKGHSHVYWYRQLPEEGLKFMVYLQKENIIDESGMPKERFSAEFPKEGPSILRIQQVVRGDSAAYFCASSRLPRDTQYFGPGTRLTVL.

The V gene is TRBV28, the J gene TRBJ2-3; D remains ambiguous. The germline CDR1 and CDR2 sequences are MDHEN and SYDVKM. The V gene lost 4 bases and the J gene lost 4 bases, with 12 bases spanning the gap. The CDR3 length is 14 residues. This CDR3 is CASSSPSNSDTQYF. CDR3 bases: TGTGCCAGCAGTTCCCCGTCTAATTCAGATACGCAGTATTTT. The full variable domain, in which reference TRBV28 and TRBJ2-3 provide the parts outside the CDR3, is DVKVTQSSRYLVKRTGEKVFLECVQDMDHENMFWYRQDPGLGLRLIYFSYDVKMKEKGDIPEGYSVSREKKERFSLILESASTNQTSMYLCASSSPSNSDTQYFGPGTRLTVL.

This clonotype was picked up many times. V is TRBV28 and J is TRBJ2-6; the D gene is possibly TRBD2 (5 bases). The CDR3 has 15 amino acids. Germline V gives CDR1 MDHEN, CDR2 SYDVKM. Deletions cut 5 bases from V and 0 bases from J, with 8 bases between. CDR3 in DNA: TGTGCCAGCAGTCCACTAGACTCTGGGGCCAACGTCCTGACTTTC. Its translation is CASSPLDSGANVLTF.

This clonotype came up a few times. J is TRBJ2-7 and V is TRBV4-1; the match to TRBD1 covers 8 bases. The CDR3 loop spans 14 amino acids. Germline loops: CDR1 MGHRA, CDR2 YSYEKL. The trim removed 3 bases at V and 6 bases at J, leaving 7 bases unmatched. The CDR3, as DNA: TGCGCCAGCAGCCAGGACAGGGTTTCGGGCGAGCAGTACTTC. It encodes CASSQDRVSGEQYF.

Ten or more counts support this clonotype. V and J are TRBV30 and TRBJ2-1, with a tentative D call TRBD1 (5 bases). Trimming left V 5 bases short and J 5 bases short, with 10 bases between. The CDR3 totals 12 residues. From germline, CDR1 is GTSNPN and CDR2 SVGIG (reference sequence). The DNA for the CDR3 is TGTGCCTGGGACACACAGGACAATGAGCAGTTCTTC. This sequence encodes CAWDTQDNEQFF. Together with reference TRBV30 and TRBJ2-1, the CDR3 gives the full variable domain: SQTIHQWPATLVQPVGSPLSLECTVEGTSNPNLYWYRQAAGRGLQLLFYSVGIGQISSEVPQNLSASRPQDRQFILSSKKLLLSDSGFYLCAWDTQDNEQFFGPGTRLTVL.

In its sample, this clonotype was seen many times. The chain recombines TRBV5-1 with TRBJ2-7; 11 nucleotides line up with TRBD2. Germline assignment: CDR1 SGHRS and CDR2 YFSETQ. The CDR3 spans 15 residues. The trim removed 5 bases at V and 1 base at J, leaving 5 bases unmatched. The CDR3 region has the DNA TGCGCCAGCAGGATAGCTAGCGGGAGGTCCTACGAGCAGTACTTC. Translating it yields CASRIASGRSYEQYF.

This clonotype was counted a few times. Compared with germline, one end of the junction differs, possibly owing to a read error. V usage is TRBV27 and J usage is TRBJ1-5; no definite D call. CDR1 is MNHEY and CDR2 is SMNVEV in the germline V gene (reference sequence). The CDR3 spans 16 residues. The CDR3 region is CASSISSILGFAAQHF. CDR3 nucleotide sequence: TGTGCCAGCAGTATATCTTCGATTCTGGGGTTTGCAGCCCAGCATTTT.

The chain recombines TRBV4-3 with TRBJ2-1; D gene ambiguous. V shed 0 bases and J shed 8 bases, with 14 bases lying between them. The CDR3 runs to 15 residues. From germline, CDR1 is LGHNA and CDR2 YSLEER. The CDR3 nucleotides read TGCGCCAGCAGCCAAGACGGTCAGGTTGGGGATGAGCAGTTCTTC. Protein sequence: CASSQDGQVGDEQFF.